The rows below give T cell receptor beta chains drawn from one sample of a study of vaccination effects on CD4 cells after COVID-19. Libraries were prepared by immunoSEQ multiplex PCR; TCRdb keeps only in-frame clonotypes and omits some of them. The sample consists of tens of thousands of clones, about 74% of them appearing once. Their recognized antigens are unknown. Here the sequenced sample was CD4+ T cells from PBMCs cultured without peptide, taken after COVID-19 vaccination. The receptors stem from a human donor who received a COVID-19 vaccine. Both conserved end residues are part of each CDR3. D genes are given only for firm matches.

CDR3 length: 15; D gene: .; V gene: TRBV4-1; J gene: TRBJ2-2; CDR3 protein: CASSQARLIGGELFF
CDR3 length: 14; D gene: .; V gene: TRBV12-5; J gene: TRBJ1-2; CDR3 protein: CASGLDPGKHGYTF
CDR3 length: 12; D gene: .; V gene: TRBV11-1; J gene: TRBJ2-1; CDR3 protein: CASSYGVGEQFF
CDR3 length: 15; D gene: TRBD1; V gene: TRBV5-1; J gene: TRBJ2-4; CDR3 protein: CASSLGGTDKNIQYF
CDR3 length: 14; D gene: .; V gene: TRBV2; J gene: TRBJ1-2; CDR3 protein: CASSVVAGEGGYTF
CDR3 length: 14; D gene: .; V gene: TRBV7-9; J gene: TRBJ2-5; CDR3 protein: CASSPSFEAETQYF
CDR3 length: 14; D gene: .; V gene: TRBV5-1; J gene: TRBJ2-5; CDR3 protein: CASSLGPEQETQYF
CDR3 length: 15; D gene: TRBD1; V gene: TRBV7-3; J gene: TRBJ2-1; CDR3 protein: CASSLETGMVNEQFF
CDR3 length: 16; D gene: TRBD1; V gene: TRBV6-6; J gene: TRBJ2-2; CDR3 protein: CASSYSPGGYTGELFF
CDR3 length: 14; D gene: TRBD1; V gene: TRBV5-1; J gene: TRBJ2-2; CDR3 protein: CASRQGPQTGELFF
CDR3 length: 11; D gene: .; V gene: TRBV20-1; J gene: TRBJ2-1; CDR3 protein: CSASNGYEQFF
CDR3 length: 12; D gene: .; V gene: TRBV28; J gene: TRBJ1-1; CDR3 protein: CASRDSHTEAFF
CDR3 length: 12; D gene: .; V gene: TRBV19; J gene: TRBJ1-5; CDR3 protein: CASHGASQPQHF
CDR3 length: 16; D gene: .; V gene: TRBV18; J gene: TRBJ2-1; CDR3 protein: CASSPRGKSSYNEQFF
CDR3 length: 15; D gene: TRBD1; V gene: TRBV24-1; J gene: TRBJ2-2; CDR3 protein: CATSTGTANTGELFF
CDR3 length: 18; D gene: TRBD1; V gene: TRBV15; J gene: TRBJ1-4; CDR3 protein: CATSRDRGQLPRDEKLFF
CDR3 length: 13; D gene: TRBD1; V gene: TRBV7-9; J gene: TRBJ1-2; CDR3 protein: CASRTDREYGYTF
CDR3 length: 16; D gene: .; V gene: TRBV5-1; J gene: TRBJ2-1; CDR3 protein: CASSFGSGTSYNEQFF
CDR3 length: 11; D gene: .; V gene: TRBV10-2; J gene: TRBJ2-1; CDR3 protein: CASTGNNEQFF
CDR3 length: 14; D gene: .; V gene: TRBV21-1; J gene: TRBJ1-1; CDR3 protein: CASSRNRGTTEAFF
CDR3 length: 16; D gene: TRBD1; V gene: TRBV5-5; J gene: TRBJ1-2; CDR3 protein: CASSSWTGDSDYGYTF
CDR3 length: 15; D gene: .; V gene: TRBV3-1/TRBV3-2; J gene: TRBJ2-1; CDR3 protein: CASSHSRGSYNEQFF
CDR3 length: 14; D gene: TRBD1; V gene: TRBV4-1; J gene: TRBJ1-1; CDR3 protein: CACGTGRMNTEAFF
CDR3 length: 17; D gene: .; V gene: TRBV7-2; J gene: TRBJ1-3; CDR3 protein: CASSLEFAGVTGNTIYF
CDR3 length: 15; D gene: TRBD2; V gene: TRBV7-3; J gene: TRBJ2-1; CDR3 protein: CASSTRGGFYNEQFF
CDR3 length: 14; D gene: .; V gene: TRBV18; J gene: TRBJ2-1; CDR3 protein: CASSPLSSYNEQFF
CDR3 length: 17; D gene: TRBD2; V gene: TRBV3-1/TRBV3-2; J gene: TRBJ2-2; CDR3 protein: CASSERLAGANTGELFF
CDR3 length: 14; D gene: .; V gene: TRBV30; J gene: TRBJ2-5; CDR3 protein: CAWSVTAFQETQYF
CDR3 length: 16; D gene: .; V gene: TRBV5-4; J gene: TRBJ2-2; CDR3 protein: CASSLAGATNTGELFF
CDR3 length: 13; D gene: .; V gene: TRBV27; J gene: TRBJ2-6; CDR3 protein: CASTSSGANVLTF
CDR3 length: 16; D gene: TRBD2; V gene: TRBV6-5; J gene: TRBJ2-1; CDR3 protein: CASSYSRGGLYNEQFF
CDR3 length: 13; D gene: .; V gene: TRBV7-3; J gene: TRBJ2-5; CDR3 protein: CASSRGQSETQYF
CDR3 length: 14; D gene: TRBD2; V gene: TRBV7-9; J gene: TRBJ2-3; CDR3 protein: CASLSGGSTDTQYF
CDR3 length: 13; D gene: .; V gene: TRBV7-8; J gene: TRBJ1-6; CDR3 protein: CASSLNGNSPLHF
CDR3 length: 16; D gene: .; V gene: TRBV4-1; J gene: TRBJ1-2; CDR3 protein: CASSQEVRQGNYGYTF
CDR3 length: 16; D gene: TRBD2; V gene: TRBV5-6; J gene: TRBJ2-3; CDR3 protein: CASSPGLAGITDTQYF
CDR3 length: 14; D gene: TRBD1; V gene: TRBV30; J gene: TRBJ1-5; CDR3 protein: CAWSAGQAGQPQHF
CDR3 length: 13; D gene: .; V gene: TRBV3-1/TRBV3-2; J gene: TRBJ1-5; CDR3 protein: CASSQGTGPPQHF
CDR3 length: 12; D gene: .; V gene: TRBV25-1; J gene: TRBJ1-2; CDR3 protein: CASSTGGGGYTF
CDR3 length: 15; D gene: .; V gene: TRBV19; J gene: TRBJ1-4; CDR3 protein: CASRPQTGDNEKLFF
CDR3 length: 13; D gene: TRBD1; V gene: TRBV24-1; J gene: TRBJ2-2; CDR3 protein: CATRDRGAGELFF
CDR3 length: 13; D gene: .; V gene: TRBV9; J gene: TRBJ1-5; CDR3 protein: CASSVGEGGPQHF
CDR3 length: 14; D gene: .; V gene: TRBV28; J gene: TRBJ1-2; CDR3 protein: CASSLSGQMGGYTF
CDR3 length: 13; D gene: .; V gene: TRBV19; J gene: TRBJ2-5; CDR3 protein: CASSIAVQETQYF
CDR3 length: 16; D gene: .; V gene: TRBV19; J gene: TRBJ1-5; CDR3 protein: CASSIVTGGLGQPQHF
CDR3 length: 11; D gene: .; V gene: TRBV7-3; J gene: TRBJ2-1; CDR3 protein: CASSSSDEQFF
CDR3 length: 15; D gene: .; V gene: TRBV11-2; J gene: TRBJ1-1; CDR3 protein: CASSSLRQVYTEAFF
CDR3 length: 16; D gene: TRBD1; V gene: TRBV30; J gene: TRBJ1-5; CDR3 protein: CAWRPTGTDSNQPQHF
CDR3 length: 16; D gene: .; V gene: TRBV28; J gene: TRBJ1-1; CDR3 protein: CASSSHIFGGNTEAFF
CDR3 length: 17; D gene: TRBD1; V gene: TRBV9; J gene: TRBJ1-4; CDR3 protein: CASSVSLRTGPNEKLFF
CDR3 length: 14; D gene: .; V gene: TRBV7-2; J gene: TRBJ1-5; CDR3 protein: CASSSRVSNQPQHF
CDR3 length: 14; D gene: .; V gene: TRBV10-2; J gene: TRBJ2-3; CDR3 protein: CASSRQALEDTQYF
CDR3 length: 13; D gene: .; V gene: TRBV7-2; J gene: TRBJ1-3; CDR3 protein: CASGVGLGNTIYF
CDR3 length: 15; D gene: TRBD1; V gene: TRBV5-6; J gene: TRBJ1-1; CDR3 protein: CASRTGQDLNTEAFF
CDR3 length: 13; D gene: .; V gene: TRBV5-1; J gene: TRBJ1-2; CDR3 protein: CASSLGVGYGYTF
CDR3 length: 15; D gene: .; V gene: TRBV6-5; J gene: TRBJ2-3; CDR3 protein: CASRKTGTSTDTQYF
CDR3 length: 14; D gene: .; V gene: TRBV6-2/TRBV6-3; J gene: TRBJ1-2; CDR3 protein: CASSSPETNYGYTF
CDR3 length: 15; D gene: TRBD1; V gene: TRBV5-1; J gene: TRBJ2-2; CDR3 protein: CASSPGTGNTGELFF
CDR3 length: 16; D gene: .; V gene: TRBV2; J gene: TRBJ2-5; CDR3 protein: CASRSEAVPTRETQYF
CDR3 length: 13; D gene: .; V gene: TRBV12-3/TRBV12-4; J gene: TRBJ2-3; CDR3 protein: CASSRGPRSTQYF